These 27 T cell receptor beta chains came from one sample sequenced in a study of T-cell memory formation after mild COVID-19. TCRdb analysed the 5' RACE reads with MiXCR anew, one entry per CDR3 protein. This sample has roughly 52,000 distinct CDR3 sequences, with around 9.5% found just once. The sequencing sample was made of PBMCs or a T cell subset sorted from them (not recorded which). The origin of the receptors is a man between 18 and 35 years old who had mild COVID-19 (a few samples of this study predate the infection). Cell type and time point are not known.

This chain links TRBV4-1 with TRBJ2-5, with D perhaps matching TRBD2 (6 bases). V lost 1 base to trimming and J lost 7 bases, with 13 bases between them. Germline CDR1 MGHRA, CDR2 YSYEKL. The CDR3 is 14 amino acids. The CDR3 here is CASSQGRGPGTQYF. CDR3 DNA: TGCGCCAGCAGCCAAGGGCGGGGTCCCGGGACCCAGTACTTC.

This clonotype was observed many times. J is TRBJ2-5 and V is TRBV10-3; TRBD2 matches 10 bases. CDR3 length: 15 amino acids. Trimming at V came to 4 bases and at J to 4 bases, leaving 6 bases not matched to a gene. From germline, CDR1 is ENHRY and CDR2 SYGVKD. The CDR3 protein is CAISAERLAGETQYF. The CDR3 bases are TGTGCCATCAGTGCCGAAAGACTAGCGGGAGAGACCCAGTACTTC.

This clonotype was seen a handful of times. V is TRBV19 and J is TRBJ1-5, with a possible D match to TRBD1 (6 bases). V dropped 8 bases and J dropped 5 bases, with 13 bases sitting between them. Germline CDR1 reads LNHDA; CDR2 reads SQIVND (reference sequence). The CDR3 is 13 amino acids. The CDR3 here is CASRGAADQPQHF. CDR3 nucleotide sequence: TGTGCCAGTCGGGGGGCAGCGGATCAGCCCCAGCATTTT. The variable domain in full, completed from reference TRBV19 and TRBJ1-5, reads DGGITQSPKYLFRKEGQNVTLSCEQNLNHDAMYWYRQDPGQGLRLIYYSQIVNDFQKGDIAEGYSVSREKKESFPLTVTSAQKNPTAFYLCASRGAADQPQHFGDGTRLSIL.

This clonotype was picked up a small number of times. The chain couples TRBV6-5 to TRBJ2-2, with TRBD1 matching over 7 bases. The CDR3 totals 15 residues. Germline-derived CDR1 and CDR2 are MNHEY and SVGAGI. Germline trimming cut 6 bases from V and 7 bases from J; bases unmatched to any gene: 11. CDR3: CASSRDRAFYGELFF. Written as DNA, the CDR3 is TGTGCCAGCAGCCGAGACAGGGCATTTTACGGGGAGCTGTTTTTT.

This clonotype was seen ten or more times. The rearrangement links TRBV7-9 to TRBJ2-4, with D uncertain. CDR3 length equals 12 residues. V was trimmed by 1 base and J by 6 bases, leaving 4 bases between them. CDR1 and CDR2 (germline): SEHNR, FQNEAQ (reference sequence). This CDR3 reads CASSLGGNIQYF. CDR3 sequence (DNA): TGTGCCAGCAGCTTAGGAGGAAACATTCAGTACTTC.

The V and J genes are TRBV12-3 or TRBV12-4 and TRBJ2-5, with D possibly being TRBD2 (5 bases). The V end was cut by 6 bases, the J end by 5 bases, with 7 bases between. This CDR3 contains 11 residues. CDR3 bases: TGTGCCAGCAGCCGCGGGGAGACCCAGTACTTC. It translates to CASSRGETQYF.

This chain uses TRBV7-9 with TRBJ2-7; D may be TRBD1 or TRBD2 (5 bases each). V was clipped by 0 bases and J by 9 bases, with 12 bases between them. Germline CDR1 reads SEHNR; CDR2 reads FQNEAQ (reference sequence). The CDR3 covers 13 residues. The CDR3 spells CASSLAGSGTQYV. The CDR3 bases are TGTGCCAGCAGCTTAGCCGGGTCCGGGACGCAGTACGTC.

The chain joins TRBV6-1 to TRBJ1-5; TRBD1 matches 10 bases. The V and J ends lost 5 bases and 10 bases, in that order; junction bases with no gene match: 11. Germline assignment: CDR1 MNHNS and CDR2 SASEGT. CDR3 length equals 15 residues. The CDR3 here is CASSRGGQGVYPQHF. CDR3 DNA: TGTGCCAGCAGTCGAGGAGGACAGGGGGTATATCCCCAGCATTTT.

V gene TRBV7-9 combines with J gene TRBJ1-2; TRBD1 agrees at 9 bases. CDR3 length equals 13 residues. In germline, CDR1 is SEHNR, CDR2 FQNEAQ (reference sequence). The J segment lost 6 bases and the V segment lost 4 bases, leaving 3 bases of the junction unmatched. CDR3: CASSSQGAHGYTF. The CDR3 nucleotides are TGTGCCAGCAGCTCACAGGGGGCTCATGGCTACACCTTC.

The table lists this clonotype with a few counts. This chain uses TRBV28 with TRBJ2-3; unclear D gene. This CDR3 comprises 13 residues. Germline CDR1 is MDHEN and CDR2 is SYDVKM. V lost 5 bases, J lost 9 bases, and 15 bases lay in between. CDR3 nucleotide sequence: TGTGCCAGCAGTACCCCCAGTCCAAGGACGCAGTATTTT. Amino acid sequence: CASSTPSPRTQYF.

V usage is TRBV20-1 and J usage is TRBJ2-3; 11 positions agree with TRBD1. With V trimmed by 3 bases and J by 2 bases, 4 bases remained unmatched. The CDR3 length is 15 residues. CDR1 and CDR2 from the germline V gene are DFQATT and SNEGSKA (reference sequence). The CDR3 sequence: CSASSGQGATDTQYF. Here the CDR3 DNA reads TGCAGTGCTAGTTCCGGACAGGGGGCCACAGATACGCAGTATTTT.

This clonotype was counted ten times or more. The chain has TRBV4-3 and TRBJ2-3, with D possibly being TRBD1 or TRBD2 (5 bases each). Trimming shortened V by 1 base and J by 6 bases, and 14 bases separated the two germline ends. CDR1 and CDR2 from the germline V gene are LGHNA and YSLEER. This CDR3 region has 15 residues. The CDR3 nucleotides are TGCGCCAGCAGCCAAGCGGGGTCAGGGATGGATACGCAGTATTTT. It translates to CASSQAGSGMDTQYF.

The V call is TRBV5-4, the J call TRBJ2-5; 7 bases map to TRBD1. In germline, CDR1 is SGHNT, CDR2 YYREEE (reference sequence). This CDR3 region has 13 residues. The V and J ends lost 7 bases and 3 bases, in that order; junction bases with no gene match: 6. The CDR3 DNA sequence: TGTGCCAGCGCCCCCGGGACAGAAGAGACCCAGTACTTC. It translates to CASAPGTEETQYF.

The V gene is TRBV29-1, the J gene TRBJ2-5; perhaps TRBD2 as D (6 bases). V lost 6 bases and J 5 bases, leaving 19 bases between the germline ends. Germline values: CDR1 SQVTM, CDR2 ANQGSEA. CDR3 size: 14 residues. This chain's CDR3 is CSVQPGGGYETQYF. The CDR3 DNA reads TGCAGCGTGCAACCTGGTGGGGGGTATGAGACCCAGTACTTC.

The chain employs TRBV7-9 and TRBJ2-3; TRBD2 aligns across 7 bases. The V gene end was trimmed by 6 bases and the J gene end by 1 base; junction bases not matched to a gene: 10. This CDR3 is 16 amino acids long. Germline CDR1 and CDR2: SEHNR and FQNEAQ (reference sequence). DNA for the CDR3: TGTGCCAGCAGACGTCAGGGCGGGAGCGGCACAGATACGCAGTATTTT. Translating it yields CASRRQGGSGTDTQYF.

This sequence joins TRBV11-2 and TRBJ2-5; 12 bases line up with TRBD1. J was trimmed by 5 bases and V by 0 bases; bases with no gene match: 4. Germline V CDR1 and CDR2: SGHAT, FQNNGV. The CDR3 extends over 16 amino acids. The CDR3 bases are TGTGCCAGCAGCTTAGACGGGACAGGGGGCGACGAGACCCAGTACTTC. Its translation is CASSLDGTGGDETQYF.

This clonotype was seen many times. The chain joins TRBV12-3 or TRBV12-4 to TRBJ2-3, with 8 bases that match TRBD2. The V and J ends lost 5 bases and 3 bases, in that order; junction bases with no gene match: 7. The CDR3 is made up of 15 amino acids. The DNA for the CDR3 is TGTGCCAGCAGTGACGGGACTAGATCTACAGATACGCAGTATTTT. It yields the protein CASSDGTRSTDTQYF.

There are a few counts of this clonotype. This CDR3 reads CASSFGLGVYEQYV. The CDR3 DNA sequence: TGTGCCAGCAGCTTTGGACTGGGGGTCTACGAGCAGTACGTC. V is TRBV5-5 and J is TRBJ2-7, with D perhaps matching TRBD1 or TRBD2 (5 bases each). The CDR3 consists of 14 residues. V was cut by 2 bases and J by 3 bases, with 12 bases left in between. Per germline, CDR1 SGHKS and CDR2 YYEKEE (reference sequence).

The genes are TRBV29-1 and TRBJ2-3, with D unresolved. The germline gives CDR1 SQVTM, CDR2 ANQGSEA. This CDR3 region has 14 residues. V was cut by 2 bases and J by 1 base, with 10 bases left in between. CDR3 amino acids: CSVEWGIGTDTQYF. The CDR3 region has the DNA TGCAGCGTTGAATGGGGTATTGGCACAGATACGCAGTATTTT.

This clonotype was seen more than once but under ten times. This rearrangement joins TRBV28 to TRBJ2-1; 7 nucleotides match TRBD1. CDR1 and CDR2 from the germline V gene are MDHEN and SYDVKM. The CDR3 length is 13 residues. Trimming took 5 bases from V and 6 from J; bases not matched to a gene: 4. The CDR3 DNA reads TGTGCCAGCAGTGGGACAGTCAGCAATGAGCAGTTCTTC. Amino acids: CASSGTVSNEQFF.

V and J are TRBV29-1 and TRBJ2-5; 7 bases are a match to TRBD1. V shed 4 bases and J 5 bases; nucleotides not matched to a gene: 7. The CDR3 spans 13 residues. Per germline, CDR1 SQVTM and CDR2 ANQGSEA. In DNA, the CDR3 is TGCAGCGTTGCAGAGGGGGCTTCGGAGACCCAGTACTTC. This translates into CSVAEGASETQYF.

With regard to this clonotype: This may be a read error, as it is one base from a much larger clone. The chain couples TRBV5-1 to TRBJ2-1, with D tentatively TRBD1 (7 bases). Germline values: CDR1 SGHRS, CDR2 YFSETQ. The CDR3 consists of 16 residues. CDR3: CASSPAGQGGYNKQFF. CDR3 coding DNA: TGCGCCAGCAGCCCAGCTGGGCAGGGGGGTTACAATAAGCAGTTCTTC.

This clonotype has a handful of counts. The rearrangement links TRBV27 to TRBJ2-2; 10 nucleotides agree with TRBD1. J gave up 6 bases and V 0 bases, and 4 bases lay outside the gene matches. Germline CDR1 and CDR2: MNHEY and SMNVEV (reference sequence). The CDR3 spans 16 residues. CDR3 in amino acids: CASSLSRTGGAGELFF. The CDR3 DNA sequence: TGTGCCAGCAGTTTATCGAGGACAGGGGGTGCCGGGGAGCTGTTTTTT.

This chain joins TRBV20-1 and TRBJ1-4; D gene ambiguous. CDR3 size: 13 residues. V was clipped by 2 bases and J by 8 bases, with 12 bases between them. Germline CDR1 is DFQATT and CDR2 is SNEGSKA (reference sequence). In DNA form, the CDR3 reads TGCAGTGCTAGAAGGGAGAGACGGGAAAAACTGTTTTTT. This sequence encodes CSARRERREKLFF.

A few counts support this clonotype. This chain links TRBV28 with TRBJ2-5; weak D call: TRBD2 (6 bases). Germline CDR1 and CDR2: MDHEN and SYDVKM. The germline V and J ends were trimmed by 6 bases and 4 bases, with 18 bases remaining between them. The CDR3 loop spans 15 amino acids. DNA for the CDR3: TGTGCCAGCAGGTGGGCGGGAACTTCGGGAGAGACCCAGTACTTC. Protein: CASRWAGTSGETQYF.

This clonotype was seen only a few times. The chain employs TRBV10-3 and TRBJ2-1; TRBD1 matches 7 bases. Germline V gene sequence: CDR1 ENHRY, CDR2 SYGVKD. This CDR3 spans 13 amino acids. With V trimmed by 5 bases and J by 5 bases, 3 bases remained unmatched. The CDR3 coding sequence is TGTGCCATCAGTACAGGGGCCAACAATGAGCAGTTCTTC. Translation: CAISTGANNEQFF.

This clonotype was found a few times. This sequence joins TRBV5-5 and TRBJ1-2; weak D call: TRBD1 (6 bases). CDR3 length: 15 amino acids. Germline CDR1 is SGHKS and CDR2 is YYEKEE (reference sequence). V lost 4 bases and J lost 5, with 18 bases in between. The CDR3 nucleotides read TGTGCCAGCAGCGCCCGGGACACCTCATCTTATGGCTACACCTTC. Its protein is CASSARDTSSYGYTF.